The 25 T cell receptor beta chains presented below share a single source sample, sequenced in a study of T cell repertoires in cytomegalovirus infection. TCRdb analysed the reads with MiXCR anew, one entry per CDR3 protein. Among about 920,000 distinct CDR3 sequences, roughly 30% were seen once, and the ten largest hold under 15%. Antigens of these TCRs are unknown. Sequencing used cultured CD8+ T cells from PBMCs, obtained from culture after CMV antigen stimulation. The receptor source for this set is a human donor in good health (CMV status not recorded). Some clones in this sample may be carry-over from other donors' samples.

This clonotype showed up just a few times. The V and J genes are TRBV7-6 and TRBJ2-3; a possible D gene is TRBD1 (6 bases). Trimming took off 5 bases at V and 2 bases at J, with 11 bases between the two ends. Germline V gene sequence: CDR1 SGHVS, CDR2 FNYEAQ. This CDR3 has 14 residues. The CDR3 sequence: CASSETGFTDTQYF. The DNA of the CDR3 is TGTGCCAGCAGCGAGACAGGTTTCACAGATACGCAGTATTTT.

This clonotype was recorded only once. The V call is TRBV27, the J call TRBJ2-3; 7 nucleotides agree with TRBD2. Germline V lookup: CDR1 MNHEY, CDR2 SMNVEV (reference sequence). The V segment lost 7 bases and the J segment 2 bases; nucleotides outside the gene matches: 15. The CDR3 sequence is 17 residues long. The CDR3 here is CASTNLAGVADTDTQYF. CDR3 nucleotides: TGTGCCAGCACTAATTTGGCGGGGGTTGCGGACACAGATACGCAGTATTTT.

The rearrangement uses TRBV12-3 or TRBV12-4 and TRBJ2-1; 11 bases are shared with TRBD2. CDR3 length equals 16 residues. V lost 3 bases and J lost 8; bases outside the gene matches: 9. The CDR3 here is CASSLSGLAGGDEQFF. In DNA form, the CDR3 reads TGTGCCAGCAGTTTGAGCGGGCTAGCGGGGGGAGATGAGCAGTTCTTC.

The chain is built from TRBV28 and TRBJ2-1; 9 bases line up with TRBD1. The CDR3 sequence is 15 residues long. The junction had 7 bases not matched to a gene; V was cut back by 4 bases and J by 6 bases. CDR1 is MDHEN, CDR2 SYDVKM, per germline. CDR3 DNA: TGTGCCAGCAGTTACGGACAGGGGACGGTCAATGAGCAGTTCTTC. It is translated as CASSYGQGTVNEQFF.

The genes are TRBV27 and TRBJ2-1, with TRBD1 as a possible D gene (5 bases). The CDR3 spans 14 residues. Trimming pared 2 bases from V and 4 bases from J, leaving 9 bases between. Germline CDR1 and CDR2: MNHEY and SMNVEV (reference sequence). The CDR3 DNA reads TGTGCCAGCAGTTTAAACAGGAATTACAATGAGCAGTTCTTC. This codes for CASSLNRNYNEQFF.

V and J are TRBV5-6 and TRBJ2-1, with D possibly TRBD2 on 5 matching bases. The germline CDR1 and CDR2 sequences are SGHDT and YYEEEE. The CDR3 extends over 16 amino acids. Trimming took off 4 bases at V and 2 bases at J, with 16 bases between the two ends. DNA for the CDR3: TGTGCCAGCAGCAACCCTTCCGAGGGTACCTACAATGAGCAGTTCTTC. Amino acids: CASSNPSEGTYNEQFF. Combining the CDR3 with reference TRBV5-6 and TRBJ2-1 gives the whole variable domain DAGVTQSPTHLIKTRGQQVTLRCSPKSGHDTVSWYQQALGQGPQFIFQYYEEEERQRGNFPDRFSGHQFPNYSSELNVNALLLGDSALYLCASSNPSEGTYNEQFFGPGTRLTVL.

This clonotype was counted at least ten times. This chain connects TRBV7-6 to TRBJ2-2; a possible D gene is TRBD2 (6 bases). Trimming stripped 2 bases from V and 4 bases from J, with 14 bases between. This CDR3 is 16 amino acids long. Germline V gives CDR1 SGHVS, CDR2 FNYEAQ. The CDR3 sequence is CASSLLEGKGTGELFF. The DNA for the CDR3 is TGTGCCAGCAGCTTATTGGAGGGGAAGGGCACCGGGGAGCTGTTTTTT.

This clonotype showed up many times. This chain uses TRBV7-8 with TRBJ2-1; D is uncertain. The V end was cut by 5 bases, the J end by 9 bases, with 8 bases between. Germline V gene sequence: CDR1 SGHVS, CDR2 FQNEAQ. The CDR3 runs to 11 residues. The CDR3 DNA sequence: TGTGCCAGCAGCCGCCCGGGTGAGCAGTTCTTC. This encodes CASSRPGEQFF.

This chain links TRBV5-5 with TRBJ1-5; TRBD1 matches at 12 bases. Germline V gene data show CDR1 as SGHKS and CDR2 as YYEKEE (reference sequence). The trim removed 4 bases at V and 4 bases at J, leaving 6 bases unmatched. This CDR3 spans 16 amino acids. The CDR3 DNA follows: TGTGCCAGCAGCATCGGGACAGGGGGCCTAAATCAGCCCCAGCATTTT. This codes for CASSIGTGGLNQPQHF.

This clonotype appeared many times. V and J are TRBV7-8 and TRBJ1-1, with D possibly matching TRBD1 (5 bases). This CDR3 has 13 residues. The V gene lost 8 bases and the J gene lost 3 bases, with 13 bases spanning the gap. Germline lookup yields CDR1 SGHVS and CDR2 FQNEAQ. CDR3 coding DNA: TGTGCCAGCCAACCCAGGGAACACACTGAAGCTTTCTTT. Its protein is CASQPREHTEAFF. The complete variable domain, with remaining parts taken from reference TRBV7-8 and TRBJ1-1, reads GAGVSQSPRYKVAKRGQDVALRCDPISGHVSLFWYQQALGQGPEFLTYFQNEAQLDKSGLPSDRFFAERPEGSVSTLKIQRTQQEDSAVYLCASQPREHTEAFFGQGTRLTVV.

This clonotype was picked up a small number of times. The rearrangement links TRBV12-3 or TRBV12-4 to TRBJ1-1; unclear D gene. This CDR3 contains 13 residues. Trimming stripped 8 bases from V and 3 bases from J, with 13 bases between. CDR3 bases: TGTGCCAGCTGTCTGGGGTACGACACTGAAGCTTTCTTT. This encodes CASCLGYDTEAFF.

On this clonotype: At one boundary the junction diverges from the germline segment, which might be a read error. The chain couples TRBV7-7 to TRBJ2-7; no reliable D call. Germline loops: CDR1 SSHAT, CDR2 FNYEAQ (reference sequence). The length of the CDR3 is 15 residues. CDR3 amino acids: CASSFRTQPIYEQYF. In nucleotides, the CDR3 is TGTGCTAGCAGTTTCCGGACCCAGCCTATCTACGAGCAGTACTTC.

The CDR3 here is CATSGSGTPRGTGELFF. For the CDR3, the DNA is TGTGCCACCAGCGGGTCCGGGACCCCCCGCGGGACCGGGGAGCTGTTTTTT. This chain joins TRBV15 and TRBJ2-2; the D call may be TRBD1 or TRBD2 (5 bases each). Trimming stripped 5 bases from V and 5 bases from J, with 21 bases between. CDR1 is LNHNV and CDR2 is YYDKDF in the germline V gene (reference sequence). This CDR3 spans 17 amino acids.

This clonotype has more than one count but fewer than ten. This chain links TRBV18 with TRBJ2-1; perhaps TRBD1 as D (6 bases). CDR3 length: 15 amino acids. The germline gives CDR1 KGHSH, CDR2 LQKENI. V was pared by 3 bases and J by 0 bases, with 9 bases between. CDR3 residues: CASSPGANSYNEQFF. The DNA of the CDR3 is TGTGCCAGCTCACCGGGGGCAAACTCCTACAATGAGCAGTTCTTC. Full variable domain (missing parts from reference TRBV18 and TRBJ2-1): NAGVMQNPRHLVRRRGQEARLRCSPMKGHSHVYWYRQLPEEGLKFMVYLQKENIIDESGMPKERFSAEFPKEGPSILRIQQVVRGDSAAYFCASSPGANSYNEQFFGPGTRLTVL.

This clonotype was detected only a few times. J is TRBJ1-2 and V is TRBV7-9; no definite D call. Germline CDR1 SEHNR, CDR2 FQNEAQ (reference sequence). CDR3 length: 12 residues. The germline V and J ends were trimmed by 5 bases and 6 bases, with 10 bases remaining between them. The CDR3 sequence is CASSLAEDGYTF. The DNA of the CDR3 is TGTGCCAGCAGCCTCGCGGAGGATGGCTACACCTTC.

The chain employs TRBV3-1 and TRBJ2-7, with 7 bases matching TRBD1. J lost 2 bases, V lost 3 bases, and 10 bases had no gene match. Per the germline V gene, CDR1 is LGHDT and CDR2 is YNNKEL (reference sequence). The CDR3 runs 16 residues. The CDR3 reads CASSQWAGDSTYEQYF. CDR3 in DNA: TGTGCCAGCAGCCAGTGGGCAGGGGACAGTACCTACGAGCAGTACTTC.

This chain connects TRBV27 to TRBJ2-7; tentatively, D is TRBD1 or TRBD2 (5 bases each). In germline, CDR1 is MNHEY, CDR2 SMNVEV (reference sequence). V was clipped by 6 bases and J by 1 base, with 16 bases between them. This CDR3 has 15 residues. CDR3 nucleotides: TGTGCCAGCAGGCTAATTGGGACGGCATCCTACGAGCAGTACGTC. It encodes CASRLIGTASYEQYV.

This clonotype was picked up a small number of times. The CDR3 coding sequence is TGTGCCAGCACCCATAGGCGCGGTGGTTTTGGAAACACCATATATTTT. Its translation: CASTHRRGGFGNTIYF. V and J are TRBV6-5 and TRBJ1-3; D remains unclear. Trimming removed 7 bases at V and 3 bases at J, with 19 bases between. Looked up from germline, CDR1 is MNHEY and CDR2 is SVGAGI. CDR3 size: 16 residues.

This clonotype was picked up one time. The CDR3 loop is CASSLVDSPPGDIQYF. CDR3 DNA sequence: TGTGCCAGCAGCTTAGTCGACAGCCCACCCGGGGACATTCAGTACTTC. The V gene is TRBV7-6, the J gene TRBJ2-4, with D tentatively TRBD1 or TRBD2 (5 bases each). The V gene lost 1 base and the J gene lost 8 bases, with 18 bases spanning the gap. This CDR3 comprises 16 residues. Germline lookup yields CDR1 SGHVS and CDR2 FNYEAQ.

This clonotype was counted only a few times. The chain uses TRBV5-1 and TRBJ2-1, with D maybe TRBD1 (5 bases). The CDR3 is made up of 16 amino acids. Trimming took 0 bases from V and 2 from J, leaving 12 bases between them. Germline CDR1 is SGHRS and CDR2 is YFSETQ. For the CDR3, the DNA is TGCGCCAGCAGCTTGGTGGCAGGGTTGACCTACAATGAGCAGTTCTTC. Its translation is CASSLVAGLTYNEQFF.

This clonotype has more than one count but fewer than ten. The V gene is TRBV6-1, the J gene TRBJ1-6; 10 bases line up with TRBD1. With 6 bases clipped from V and 13 bases from J, the junction kept 9 bases outside the gene matches. Germline loops: CDR1 MNHNS, CDR2 SASEGT. This CDR3 has 14 amino acids. CDR3 DNA sequence: TGTGCCAGCAGCGAGGACAGGGGGAGGCTCCCCCTCCACTTT. Translation gives CASSEDRGRLPLHF.

This clonotype was picked up a small number of times. This chain joins TRBV6-1 and TRBJ2-3; 10 nucleotides line up with TRBD2. The CDR3 has 15 residues. The germline V gene encodes CDR1 MNHNS and CDR2 SASEGT. J lost 4 bases, V lost 6 bases, and 7 bases had no gene match. The chain's CDR3 is CASRPLAGEADTQYF. The CDR3 DNA follows: TGTGCCAGCAGGCCCCTAGCGGGGGAGGCAGATACGCAGTATTTT.

The chain carries TRBV9 and TRBJ2-7; no clear D gene. Between the trimmed V and J ends, which lost 4 bases and 6 bases, there was a span of 17 bases. The germline gives CDR1 SGDLS, CDR2 YYNGEE. This CDR3 region has 14 residues. Written as DNA, the CDR3 is TGTGCCAGCAGCCCCAGCAGTAACCCCGCCGAGCAGTACGTC. This codes for CASSPSSNPAEQYV.

This clonotype turned up a few times. The rearrangement joins TRBV7-8 to TRBJ1-1; D is ambiguous. V dropped 2 bases and J dropped 0 bases, with 10 bases sitting between them. The CDR3 has 15 amino acids. CDR1 and CDR2 (germline): SGHVS, FQNEAQ. The CDR3 region is CASSLRFSMNTEAFF. CDR3 in DNA: TGTGCCAGCAGCTTAAGGTTCAGCATGAACACTGAAGCTTTCTTT.

About this clonotype: A clone one base away is much larger, so this may be a read error. This chain joins TRBV12-3 or TRBV12-4 and TRBJ2-1; 8 bases map to TRBD2. CDR3 length: 14 residues. The CDR3 spells CASSPGGGSDDQFF. CDR3 DNA: TGTGCCAGCTCCCCCGGGGGGGGATCTGATGATCAGTTCTTC.